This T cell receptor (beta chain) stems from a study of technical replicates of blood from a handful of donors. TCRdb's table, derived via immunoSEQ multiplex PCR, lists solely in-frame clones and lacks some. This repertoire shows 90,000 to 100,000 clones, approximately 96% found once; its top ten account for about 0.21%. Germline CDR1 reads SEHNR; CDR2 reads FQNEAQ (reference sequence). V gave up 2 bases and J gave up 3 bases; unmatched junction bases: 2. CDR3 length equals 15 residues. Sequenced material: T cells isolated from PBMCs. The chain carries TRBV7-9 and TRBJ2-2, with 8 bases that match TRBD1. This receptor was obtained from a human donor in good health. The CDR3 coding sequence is TGTGCCAGCAGCTTATCAGGGGGCCACACCGGGGAGCTGTTTTTT. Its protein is CASSLSGGHTGELFF.